The 4 T cell receptor beta chains reported below all come from one sample, sequenced in a study of CD8+CD57+ T cells in acquired aplastic anemia. The authors sequenced patients whose flow cytometry had shown CD8+CD57+ cell expansion. The study profiled TCR beta VDJ and CDR3 using genomic DNA as template. TCRdb redid the calling of the reads with MiXCR, one entry per CDR3 protein. The sample yields some 180,000 distinct CDR3 sequences, roughly three fifths seen once. Sequenced: sorted CD4+, CD8+, or CD8+CD57+ T cells (not recorded which) from PBMCs. The source is a human donor with aplastic anemia.

This clonotype has only a few counts. This sequence joins TRBV5-6 and TRBJ1-1; TRBD1 matches at 7 bases. CDR3 length equals 14 residues. The germline CDR1 and CDR2 sequences are SGHDT and YYEEEE. J lost 7 bases, V lost 4 bases, and 10 bases had no gene match. CDR3 sequence reads: CASSRVPDRREAFF. The CDR3 DNA sequence: TGTGCCAGCAGCCGCGTTCCGGACAGGCGTGAAGCTTTCTTT.

This clonotype was picked up many times. The chain employs TRBV7-2 and TRBJ2-3, with TRBD2 as a possible D gene (6 bases). V was pared by 5 bases and J by 0 bases, with 18 bases between. CDR1 is SGHTA, CDR2 FQGNSA, per germline. The CDR3 contains 17 residues. CDR3 bases: TGTGCCAGCAGCCTTAATCCGGGACTTACTAGCACAGATACGCAGTATTTT. Its translation: CASSLNPGLTSTDTQYF.

This clonotype was recorded at least ten times. The gene calls are TRBV7-3 and TRBJ2-3; no clear D gene. CDR1 is SGHTA and CDR2 is FQGTGA in the germline V gene. The CDR3 runs to 13 residues. V dropped 3 bases and J dropped 11 bases, with 15 bases sitting between them. CDR3 sequence: CASSLWAADEQYF. The CDR3 nucleotides are TGTGCCAGCAGCTTGTGGGCGGCCGATGAGCAGTATTTT.

The genes are TRBV5-4 and TRBJ2-2; 9 nucleotides match TRBD1. Germline values: CDR1 SGHNT, CDR2 YYREEE (reference sequence). The ends lost 5 bases at V and 2 bases at J; junction bases unmatched: 4. The CDR3 covers 15 residues. The CDR3 sequence: CASRGTGTNTGELFF. The CDR3 coding sequence is TGTGCCAGCAGGGGGACAGGGACAAACACCGGGGAGCTGTTTTTT.